The clone carrying this TCR beta chain occurred once. What it binds is not known. This specimen belongs to a study of T cell responses to AZD1222 COVID-19 vaccine. Overall study results and limits: Donors were mostly white British, more females; clonal diversity possibly underestimated. Just a handful of AZD1222 recipients tested seropositive at baseline.

Data came from immunoSEQ multiplex PCR; TCRdb stores just in-frame clones and leaves some out. The sample includes roughly 55,000 clones, 80% to 90% of them seen just once. CDR1 is SGHTA and CDR2 is FQGNSA in the germline V gene. The CDR3 consists of 14 residues. V dropped 5 bases and J dropped 4; count of bases not matched to a gene: 5. The sequencing used peripheral blood, collected on day 0 of AZD1222 vaccination. The TCR sequence derives from an adult in good health. V usage is TRBV7-2 and J usage is TRBJ1-5; TRBD1 matches at 7 bases. DNA for the CDR3: TGTGCCAGCAGCCGCGACAGGGTAAATCAGCCCCAGCATTTT. Its protein product is CASSRDRVNQPQHF.